The clone carrying this T cell receptor (beta chain) was seen at least ten times. No antigen is known for it. Germline CDR1 reads MDHEN; CDR2 reads SYDVKM. V lost 1 base and J lost 2, with 21 bases in between. CDR3 length: 18 residues. The entry originates in a study of T-cell reconstitution after alpha-beta-depleted transplantation in children. Points from the study as a whole: Most T-cell counts and diversity one year after the transplant came from T cells that were newly produced. Several hundred graft clones that had expanded were reportedly the source of alpha-beta T cells about two months after transplant.

During its preparation, the TCRbeta library received unique molecular identifiers. TCRdb reanalysed the PCR reads using MiXCR and keeps one entry per CDR3 protein. The repertoire holds 55,000 to 70,000 distinct CDR3 sequences, with approximately 11% as singletons. This chain links TRBV28 with TRBJ2-7, with D maybe TRBD2 (6 bases). This clonotype was sampled from a boy younger than 18 with acute myeloid leukemia, due to receive a stem cell transplant. Here the sequenced sample was PBMCs, taken before TCRalphabeta/CD19-depleted stem cell transplant. The CDR3 protein is CASSLSGSGILGPYEQYF. CDR3 in DNA: TGTGCCAGCAGTTTATCAGGTAGCGGCATCCTTGGACCCTACGAGCAGTACTTC.